The 27 T cell receptor beta chains below were found in one sample sequenced in a study of T-cell reconstitution after alpha-beta-depleted transplantation in children. A library of TCRbeta sequences, prepared with unique molecular identifiers, was generated. One entry per CDR3 protein, called by TCRdb with MiXCR from the PCR reads. Here the sample spans about 980,000 distinct CDR3 sequences, 25% to 30% being singletons. Sequencing used PBMCs, mostly from graft donor cells, obtained 360 days after TCRalphabeta/CD19-depleted stem cell transplant. The receptors here all came from a boy under two years old who had a stem cell transplant for SCID, so the T cells may come from the graft donor.

The genes are TRBV3-1 and TRBJ2-4; 7 bases map to TRBD2. The trim removed 2 bases at V and 12 bases at J, leaving 16 bases unmatched. Germline loops: CDR1 LGHDT, CDR2 YNNKEL (reference sequence). The CDR3 spans 16 residues. CDR3 region: CASSQSALGGTRGQYF. Here the CDR3 DNA reads TGTGCCAGCAGCCAATCTGCCCTGGGGGGGACGAGGGGTCAGTACTTC.

V usage is TRBV6-1 and J usage is TRBJ2-5; TRBD2 matches 7 bases. Trimming cost V 6 bases and J 5 bases; bases outside gene matches: 6. Germline lookup yields CDR1 MNHNS and CDR2 SASEGT. CDR3 length: 13 residues. The CDR3 reads CASSGLVWETQYF. The CDR3 DNA sequence: TGTGCCAGCAGCGGACTAGTCTGGGAGACCCAGTACTTC.

This chain links TRBV5-1 with TRBJ2-5; 9 bases are shared with TRBD2. With 4 bases clipped from V and 3 bases from J, the junction kept 7 bases outside the gene matches. There are 15 residues in the CDR3. Germline loops: CDR1 SGHRS, CDR2 YFSETQ. In DNA form, the CDR3 reads TGCGCCAGCAGCCTGGTGCGGGGGGGGAAAGAGACCCAGTACTTC. This encodes CASSLVRGGKETQYF.

This chain connects TRBV5-6 to TRBJ2-1; perhaps TRBD2 as D (7 bases). The germline V gene encodes CDR1 SGHDT and CDR2 YYEEEE. Trimming removed 4 bases at V and 0 bases at J, with 14 bases between. The CDR3 runs 16 residues. The CDR3 region is CASSGGGGSSYNEQFF. CDR3 nucleotide sequence: TGTGCCAGCAGCGGGGGAGGGGGAAGCTCCTACAATGAGCAGTTCTTC.

This clonotype was found a few times. The chain recombines TRBV18 with TRBJ1-1; no firm D call. Trimming took off 1 base at V and 7 bases at J, with 10 bases between the two ends. Germline CDR1 reads KGHSH; CDR2 reads LQKENI. This CDR3 contains 13 residues. This chain's CDR3 is CASSPQGEGEAFF. CDR3 DNA sequence: TGTGCCAGCTCACCACAGGGAGAAGGTGAAGCTTTCTTT.

The V gene is TRBV19, the J gene TRBJ2-2; the match to TRBD1 covers 12 bases. Germline CDR1 is LNHDA and CDR2 is SQIVND (reference sequence). The CDR3 extends over 17 amino acids. V shed 5 bases and J 6 bases; nucleotides not matched to a gene: 10. The CDR3 bases are TGTGCCAGTAGTCCAGGGACAGGGGGCATTGTTGCCGGGGAGCTGTTTTTT. Residues: CASSPGTGGIVAGELFF.

This clonotype came up a few times. As DNA, the CDR3 is TGTGCCAGCACCGACTGGCTTGGGCCTGGAAACACCATATATTTT. Translated: CASTDWLGPGNTIYF. The gene calls are TRBV6-1 and TRBJ1-3; D uncertain. The V gene lost 7 bases and the J gene lost 2 bases, with 15 bases spanning the gap. This CDR3 has 15 amino acids. Germline V gene lookup returns CDR1 MNHNS and CDR2 SASEGT.

The chain joins TRBV6-5 to TRBJ1-4; possible D gene TRBD1, 5 bases. V shed 5 bases and J shed 8 bases, with 15 bases lying between them. Germline CDR1 MNHEY, CDR2 SVGAGI. The length of the CDR3 is 14 residues. CDR3: CASSRGVVGEKLFF. CDR3 DNA sequence: TGTGCCAGCAGTCGAGGGGTAGTAGGGGAAAAACTGTTTTTT.

The V gene is TRBV11-1, the J gene TRBJ2-3; tentatively, D is TRBD2 (7 bases). The CDR3 sequence is 19 residues long. V gave up 5 bases and J gave up 1 base, with 25 bases separating them. Germline CDR1 is SGHAT and CDR2 is FQDESV (reference sequence). CDR3 protein: CASSPSGANRVRGTDTQYF. In DNA, the CDR3 is TGTGCCAGCAGCCCCAGCGGGGCCAACAGGGTCCGGGGCACAGATACGCAGTATTTT.

The chain has TRBV7-2 and TRBJ2-7, with unresolved D. Trimming took 0 bases from V and 3 from J, leaving 12 bases between them. CDR3 length: 15 residues. The germline V gene has CDR1 SGHTA and CDR2 FQGNSA. CDR3 DNA: TGTGCCAGCAGCTTAGCTCTTCAGAGCAACTACGAGCAGTACTTC. Its translation: CASSLALQSNYEQYF. Complete variable domain (other parts from reference TRBV7-2 and TRBJ2-7): GAGVSQSPSNKVTEKGKDVELRCDPISGHTALYWYRQSLGQGLEFLIYFQGNSAPDKSGLPSDRFSAERTGGSVSTLTIQRTQQEDSAVYLCASSLALQSNYEQYFGPGTRLTVT.

In this sample, this clonotype turned up a few times. The chain links TRBV20-1 to TRBJ2-2, with D unresolved. V lost 0 bases and J lost 2, with 10 bases in between. The CDR3 has 15 residues. Germline V lookup: CDR1 DFQATT, CDR2 SNEGSKA (reference sequence). This CDR3 is CSAREFGVNTGELFF. DNA for the CDR3: TGCAGTGCTAGAGAATTTGGGGTAAACACCGGGGAGCTGTTTTTT.

As regards this clonotype: The junction differs from germline at one of its ends, possibly a read error. V is TRBV12-3 or TRBV12-4 and J is TRBJ2-3; 11 nucleotides match TRBD2. This CDR3 comprises 15 residues. CDR3 nucleotide sequence: TGTGCCAGCAGACCTAGCGGGGGGCGCACAGATAGGCAGTATTTT. It is translated as CASRPSGGRTDRQYF.

The V and J genes are TRBV12-3 or TRBV12-4 and TRBJ1-2, with TRBD1 as a possible D gene (6 bases). V was cut by 5 bases and J by 4 bases, with 14 bases left in between. The CDR3 consists of 14 residues. The CDR3 DNA reads as TGTGCCAGCAGTAGTCAACAGGGCCGCTATGGCTACACCTTC. It encodes CASSSQQGRYGYTF.

The chain combines TRBV7-6 with TRBJ2-1; 14 bases align to TRBD2. The CDR3 covers 16 residues. Germline-derived CDR1 and CDR2 are SGHVS and FNYEAQ. V dropped 1 base and J dropped 10; count of bases not matched to a gene: 6. The CDR3 DNA is TGTGCCAGCAGCTTAGACTGGACTAGCGGGGGGAAGGAGCAGTTCTTC. Its protein is CASSLDWTSGGKEQFF.

The chain combines TRBV2 with TRBJ1-5; no clear D. The CDR3 covers 15 residues. V lost 6 bases, J lost 0 bases, and 12 bases lay in between. Germline CDR1 reads SNHLY; CDR2 reads FYNNEI. CDR3 sequence reads: CASSDEGVSNQPQHF. CDR3 DNA: TGTGCCAGCAGCGATGAAGGAGTTAGCAATCAGCCCCAGCATTTT.

Only a few counts were recorded for this clonotype. The rearrangement uses TRBV2 and TRBJ2-4, with a tentative D call TRBD2 (6 bases). The CDR3 extends over 15 amino acids. Germline V CDR1 and CDR2: SNHLY, FYNNEI. Trimming pared 4 bases from V and 0 bases from J, leaving 10 bases between. DNA of the CDR3: TGTGCCAGCAGTGCCGGGACTTTAGCCAAAAACATTCAGTACTTC. Residues: CASSAGTLAKNIQYF. Filled out from reference TRBV2 and TRBJ2-4, the complete variable domain reads EPEVTQTPSHQVTQMGQEVILRCVPISNHLYFYWYRQILGQKVEFLVSFYNNEISEKSEIFDDQFSVERPDGSNFTLKIRSTKLEDSAMYFCASSAGTLAKNIQYFGAGTRLSVL.

This clonotype was seen more than once but under ten times. This sequence joins TRBV28 and TRBJ1-1; D is perhaps TRBD1 (5 bases). The CDR3 runs to 14 residues. Germline lookup yields CDR1 MDHEN and CDR2 SYDVKM. V shed 4 bases and J shed 2 bases, with 11 bases lying between them. CDR3 protein: CASSSGVTNTEAFF. Here the CDR3 DNA reads TGTGCCAGCAGTTCGGGGGTTACTAACACTGAAGCTTTCTTT.

This clonotype has at least ten counts. The rearrangement uses TRBV11-1 and TRBJ2-1; TRBD1 is a possible D gene (5 bases). Deletions cut 5 bases from V and 4 bases from J, with 9 bases between. The CDR3 is made up of 13 amino acids. In germline, CDR1 is SGHAT, CDR2 FQDESV (reference sequence). The CDR3 nucleotides are TGTGCCAGCAGCATCCGACAGTACAATGAGCAGTTCTTC. Protein: CASSIRQYNEQFF.

The genes are TRBV6-1 and TRBJ2-5; either TRBD1 or TRBD2 may supply D (5 bases each). The V end lost 6 bases, the J end lost 5 bases, and 16 bases lay between the germline ends. Germline values: CDR1 MNHNS, CDR2 SASEGT. This CDR3 has 14 residues. The CDR3 region is CASRLGDPVETQYF. DNA of the CDR3: TGTGCCAGCAGACTAGGGGACCCCGTGGAGACCCAGTACTTC.

This clonotype was picked up a small number of times. The rearrangement links TRBV4-3 to TRBJ2-7; D not certain. The CDR3 has 14 amino acids. V lost 0 bases and J lost 3, with 9 bases in between. In germline, CDR1 is LGHNA, CDR2 YSLEER. The CDR3 spells CASSQESGFYEQYF. CDR3 nucleotide sequence: TGCGCCAGCAGCCAAGAGTCAGGTTTCTACGAGCAGTACTTC.

This clonotype was seen only a few times. J is TRBJ2-1 and V is TRBV2; D may be TRBD1 (6 bases). Trimming pared 6 bases from V and 4 bases from J, leaving 13 bases between. The CDR3 is 14 residues long. The germline gives CDR1 SNHLY, CDR2 FYNNEI. The CDR3 sequence is CASRWHTGYNEQFF. The CDR3 coding sequence is TGTGCCAGCAGGTGGCATACAGGGTACAATGAGCAGTTCTTC.

This chain uses TRBV12-3 or TRBV12-4 with TRBJ2-1; D unclear. The V end lost 1 base, the J end lost 2 bases, and 6 bases lay between the germline ends. This CDR3 region has 14 residues. The CDR3 DNA reads TGTGCCAGCAGTTTAGGGAAAGCCTACAATGAGCAGTTCTTC. It yields the protein CASSLGKAYNEQFF.

The CDR3 is CASSFRSGAVGEKLFF. CDR3 coding DNA: TGTGCCAGCAGCTTCCGGAGCGGGGCCGTGGGTGAAAAACTGTTTTTT. The chain is built from TRBV7-2 and TRBJ1-4, with D possibly being TRBD1 (5 bases). Trimming cost V 3 bases and J 7 bases, with 18 bases left between them. The germline V gene encodes CDR1 SGHTA and CDR2 FQGNSA. The CDR3 covers 16 residues.

The rearrangement uses TRBV7-9 and TRBJ2-5, with 11 bases fitting TRBD2. The CDR3 covers 16 residues. Trimming took 5 bases from V and 1 from J; bases not matched to a gene: 6. Germline V gene sequence: CDR1 SEHNR, CDR2 FQNEAQ (reference sequence). CDR3 nucleotide sequence: TGTGCCAGCAGCCCCGGGACTAGCGGTTCCCAAGAGACCCAGTACTTC. As protein: CASSPGTSGSQETQYF. Variable domain in full (rest from reference TRBV7-9 and TRBJ2-5): DTGVSQNPRHKITKRGQNVTFRCDPISEHNRLYWYRQTLGQGPEFLTYFQNEAQLEKSRLLSDRFSAERPKGSFSTLEIQRTEQGDSAMYLCASSPGTSGSQETQYFGPGTRLLVL.

The chain combines TRBV10-3 with TRBJ1-2, with TRBD1 identical over 8 bases. With V trimmed by 3 bases and J by 5 bases, 5 bases remained unmatched. The CDR3 is 14 residues long. Per germline, CDR1 ENHRY and CDR2 SYGVKD. DNA for the CDR3: TGTGCCATCAGTGACTTCGACAGGGGATATGGCTACACCTTC. Translation gives CAISDFDRGYGYTF.

V is TRBV20-1 and J is TRBJ2-3; unclear D gene. This CDR3 comprises 15 residues. Germline CDR1 DFQATT, CDR2 SNEGSKA (reference sequence). V was cut by 6 bases and J by 4 bases, with 20 bases left in between. The CDR3 region is CSATVFGSLSDTQYF. In nucleotides, the CDR3 is TGCAGTGCCACCGTTTTCGGAAGTCTTTCAGATACGCAGTATTTT.

This chain connects TRBV7-9 to TRBJ1-2; D not resolved. The CDR3 covers 13 residues. Germline lookup yields CDR1 SEHNR and CDR2 FQNEAQ (reference sequence). V was shortened by 5 bases and J by 6 bases, with 13 bases between the two germline ends. CDR3 protein: CASSPGRVDGYTF. In DNA form, the CDR3 reads TGTGCCAGCAGCCCGGGAAGAGTCGATGGCTACACCTTC.